This T cell receptor beta chain was recovered during a study of blood T cells in healthy people across ages. Study results and limitations: Getting older went along with TCR beta diversity per million T cells dropping roughly linearly.

It was with a sample-barcoded 5' primer and a J-beta primer mix that a second PCR of roughly 6 to 11 cycles was run. All samples gave at least 2.5 million CDR3-containing paired-end reads. MiXCR, run by TCRdb on the 5' RACE reads, gives a single entry per CDR3 protein. Of 600,000 to 850,000 distinct CDR3 sequences detected, approximately 25% appear once; the ten largest clones hold roughly a tenth. This clonotype was counted between two and nine times. Antigen specificity is unknown. J gave up 6 bases and V 0 bases, and 5 bases lay outside the gene matches. Germline V gene sequence: CDR1 DFQATT, CDR2 SNEGSKA (reference sequence). The CDR3 covers 15 residues. This sample was shared with a second study, whose subject was T cells of mothers and their children. Per that study: Healthy Caucasian mothers, a few in number, and their six children were the donors.

This TCR came from a boy aged 5-17 years in good health. The sequenced sample consisted of blood. The V call is TRBV20-1, the J call TRBJ2-2, with 9 positions matching TRBD1. This CDR3 is CSARDLQGASGELFF. The CDR3 bases are TGCAGTGCTAGAGATTTACAGGGGGCGTCCGGGGAGCTGTTTTTT.